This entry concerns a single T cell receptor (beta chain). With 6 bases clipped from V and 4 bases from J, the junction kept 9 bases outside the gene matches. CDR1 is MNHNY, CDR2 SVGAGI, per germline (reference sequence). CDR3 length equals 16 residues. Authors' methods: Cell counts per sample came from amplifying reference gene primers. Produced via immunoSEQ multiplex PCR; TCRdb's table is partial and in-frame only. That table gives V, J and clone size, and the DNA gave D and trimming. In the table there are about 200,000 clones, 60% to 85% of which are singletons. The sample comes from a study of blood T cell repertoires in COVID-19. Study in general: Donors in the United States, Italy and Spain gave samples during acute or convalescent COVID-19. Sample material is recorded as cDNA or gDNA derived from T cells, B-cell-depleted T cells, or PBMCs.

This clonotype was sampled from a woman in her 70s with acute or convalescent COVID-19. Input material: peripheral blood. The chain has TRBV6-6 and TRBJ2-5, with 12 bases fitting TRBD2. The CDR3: CASSPNLAGGRETQYF. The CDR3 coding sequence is TGTGCCAGCAGCCCTAACCTAGCGGGAGGGCGAGAGACCCAGTACTTC.